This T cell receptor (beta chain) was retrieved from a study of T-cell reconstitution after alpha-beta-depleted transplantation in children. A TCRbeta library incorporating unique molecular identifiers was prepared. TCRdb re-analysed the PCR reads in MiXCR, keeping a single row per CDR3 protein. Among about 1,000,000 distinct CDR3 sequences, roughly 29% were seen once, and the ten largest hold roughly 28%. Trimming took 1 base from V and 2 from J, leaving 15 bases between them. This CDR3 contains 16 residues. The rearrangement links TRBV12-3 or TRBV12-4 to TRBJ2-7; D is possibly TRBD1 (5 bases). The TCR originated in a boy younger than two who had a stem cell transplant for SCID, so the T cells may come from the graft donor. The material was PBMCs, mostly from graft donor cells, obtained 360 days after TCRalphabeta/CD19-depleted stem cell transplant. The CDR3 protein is CASSLVTGSTTYEQYF. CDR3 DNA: TGTGCCAGCAGTTTAGTTACAGGTAGTACAACCTACGAGCAGTACTTC.